This TCR beta chain was observed in a study of PD-1 blockade in classical Hodgkin lymphoma. General study results and limits: Before treatment, TCR diversity in newly diagnosed patients was reportedly lower than in healthy donors. Those achieving complete response showed baseline diversity like newly diagnosed patients.

All patients experienced relapse after autologous stem cell transplantation, and brentuximab vedotin exposure was variable. TCRdb keeps only in-frame clones here, not all; method: immunoSEQ multiplex PCR. The top ten hold about 15% of the sample, which has under 65,000 clones, roughly nine tenths seen once. Germline V gene lookup returns CDR1 MDHEN and CDR2 SYDVKM. This CDR3 is built from 16 residues. The V and J ends lost 6 bases and 4 bases respectively, with 19 bases between them. On this clone itself: The antigen is undetermined.

This chain uses TRBV28 with TRBJ1-5, with D perhaps matching TRBD1 (6 bases). The receptor comes from a human donor with classical Hodgkin lymphoma. The sequences come from peripheral blood mononuclear cells (PBMCs), collected at baseline. The CDR3 DNA reads TGTGCCAGCAGAGAGACAGGATCAAGTGGGAATCAGCCCCAGCATTTT. It codes for CASRETGSSGNQPQHF. The entire variable domain, with the rest obtained from reference TRBV28 and TRBJ1-5, is as follows: DVKVTQSSRYLVKRTGEKVFLECVQDMDHENMFWYRQDPGLGLRLIYFSYDVKMKEKGDIPEGYSVSREKKERFSLILESASTNQTSMYLCASRETGSSGNQPQHFGDGTRLSIL.